This T cell receptor beta chain was captured in a study of T-cell memory formation after mild COVID-19. Study context: Clusters were largely donor specific.

Overall study results and limits: Contracting clones from day 15 to 85 had balanced CD4/CD8; later expanders favoured CD4+. Prior to infection, memory already included some responding clones, suggesting cross-reactive memory joined.

TCRdb re-called the 5' RACE reads through MiXCR, storing one row per CDR3 protein. The table has 450,000 to 650,000 distinct CDR3 sequences, about a fifth seen once. The CDR3 is 15 amino acids. Trimming took 3 bases from V and 2 from J; bases not matched to a gene: 7. From germline, CDR1 is SGHTA and CDR2 FQGNSA. This clonotype was counted at least ten times. What it binds is not known. The sequenced sample consisted of PBMCs or a T cell subset sorted from them (not recorded which). This TCR was recovered from an adult woman who had mild COVID-19 (a few samples of this study predate the infection). Cell type and time point are not known. This sequence joins TRBV7-2 and TRBJ2-7; 7 bases map to TRBD1. CDR3 sequence reads: CASSLETGTPYEQYF. In nucleotides, the CDR3 is TGTGCCAGCAGCTTGGAGACAGGGACCCCCTACGAGCAGTACTTC.